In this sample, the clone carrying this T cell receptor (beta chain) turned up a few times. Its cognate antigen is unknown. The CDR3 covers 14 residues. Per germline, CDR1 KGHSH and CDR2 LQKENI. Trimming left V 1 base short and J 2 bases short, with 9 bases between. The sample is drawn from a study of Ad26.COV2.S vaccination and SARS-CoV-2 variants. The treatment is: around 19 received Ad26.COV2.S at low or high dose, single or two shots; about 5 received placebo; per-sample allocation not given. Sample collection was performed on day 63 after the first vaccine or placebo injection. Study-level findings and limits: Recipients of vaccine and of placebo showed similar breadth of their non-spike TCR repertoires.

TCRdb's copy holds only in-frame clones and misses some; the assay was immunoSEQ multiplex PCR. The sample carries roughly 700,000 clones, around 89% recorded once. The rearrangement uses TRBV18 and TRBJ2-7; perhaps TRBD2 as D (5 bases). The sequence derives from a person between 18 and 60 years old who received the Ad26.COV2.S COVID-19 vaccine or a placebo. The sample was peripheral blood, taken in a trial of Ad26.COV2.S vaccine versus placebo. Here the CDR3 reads CASSPRAAAYEQYF. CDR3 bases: TGTGCCAGCTCACCACGAGCGGCTGCCTACGAGCAGTACTTC.